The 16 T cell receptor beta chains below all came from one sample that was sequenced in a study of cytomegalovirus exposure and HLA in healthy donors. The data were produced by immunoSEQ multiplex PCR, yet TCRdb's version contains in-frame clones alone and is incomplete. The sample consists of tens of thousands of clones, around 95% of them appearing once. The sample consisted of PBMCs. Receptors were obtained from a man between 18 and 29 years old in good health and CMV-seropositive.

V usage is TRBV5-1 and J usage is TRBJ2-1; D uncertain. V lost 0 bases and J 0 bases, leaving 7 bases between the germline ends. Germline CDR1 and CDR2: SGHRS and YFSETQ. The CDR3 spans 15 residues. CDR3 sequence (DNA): TGCGCCAGCAGCTTGGTTTCCAGCTCCTACAATGAGCAGTTCTTC. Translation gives CASSLVSSSYNEQFF.

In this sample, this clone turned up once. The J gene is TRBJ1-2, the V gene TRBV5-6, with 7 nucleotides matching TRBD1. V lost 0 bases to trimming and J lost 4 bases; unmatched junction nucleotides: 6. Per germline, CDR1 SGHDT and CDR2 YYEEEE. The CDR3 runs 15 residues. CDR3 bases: TGTGCCAGCAGCTTGGGACAGGGTTTTAGCTATGGCTACACCTTC. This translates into CASSLGQGFSYGYTF.

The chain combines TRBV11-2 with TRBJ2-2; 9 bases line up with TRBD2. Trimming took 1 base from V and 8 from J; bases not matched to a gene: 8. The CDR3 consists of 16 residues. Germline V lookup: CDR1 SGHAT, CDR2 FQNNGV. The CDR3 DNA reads TGTGCCAGCAGCTTAGTAGCGGGAGTTACGGCAGGGGAGCTGTTTTTT. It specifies CASSLVAGVTAGELFF.

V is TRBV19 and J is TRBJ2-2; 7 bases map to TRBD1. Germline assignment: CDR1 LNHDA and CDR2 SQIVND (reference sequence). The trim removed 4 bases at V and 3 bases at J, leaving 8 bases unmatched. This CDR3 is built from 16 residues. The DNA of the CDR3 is TGTGCCAGTAGTAAAAATACAGGGGCGGACACCGGGGAGCTGTTTTTT. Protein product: CASSKNTGADTGELFF.

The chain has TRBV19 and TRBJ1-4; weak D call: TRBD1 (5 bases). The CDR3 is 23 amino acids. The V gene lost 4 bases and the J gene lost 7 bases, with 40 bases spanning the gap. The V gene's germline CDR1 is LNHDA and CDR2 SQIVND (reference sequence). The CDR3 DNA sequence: TGTGCCAGTAGTACTCGGAGAGTTCACGTTGGTACAGGACGGCGGATATCCAGTGAAAAACTGTTTTTT. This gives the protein CASSTRRVHVGTGRRISSEKLFF.

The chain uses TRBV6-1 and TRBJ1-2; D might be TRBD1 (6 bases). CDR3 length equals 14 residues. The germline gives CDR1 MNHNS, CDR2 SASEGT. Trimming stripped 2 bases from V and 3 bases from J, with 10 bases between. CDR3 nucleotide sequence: TGTGCCAGCAGTGAAAGAGGGGGGGACTATGGCTACACCTTC. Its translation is CASSERGGDYGYTF.

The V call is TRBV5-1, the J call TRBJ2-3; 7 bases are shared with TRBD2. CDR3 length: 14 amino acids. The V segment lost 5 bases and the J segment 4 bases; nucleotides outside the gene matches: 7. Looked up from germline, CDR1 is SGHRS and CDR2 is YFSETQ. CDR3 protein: CASSTAGAADTQYF. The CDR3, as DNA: TGCGCCAGCAGTACGGCGGGAGCAGCAGATACGCAGTATTTT. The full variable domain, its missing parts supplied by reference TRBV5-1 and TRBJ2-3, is KAGVTQTPRYLIKTRGQQVTLSCSPISGHRSVSWYQQTPGQGLQFLFEYFSETQRNKGNFPGRFSGRQFSNSRSEMNVSTLELGDSALYLCASSTAGAADTQYFGPGTRLTVL.

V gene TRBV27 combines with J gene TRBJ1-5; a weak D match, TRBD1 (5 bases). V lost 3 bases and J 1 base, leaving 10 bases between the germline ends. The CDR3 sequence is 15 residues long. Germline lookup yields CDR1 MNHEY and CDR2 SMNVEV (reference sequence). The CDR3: CASSLGGFSNQPQHF. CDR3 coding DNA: TGTGCCAGCAGTTTGGGGGGGTTCAGCAATCAGCCCCAGCATTTT.

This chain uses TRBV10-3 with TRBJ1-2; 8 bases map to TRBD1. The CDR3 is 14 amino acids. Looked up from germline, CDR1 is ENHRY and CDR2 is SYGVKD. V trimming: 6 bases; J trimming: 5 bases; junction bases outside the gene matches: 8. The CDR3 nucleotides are TGTGCCATCAGGGCGGACAGGGTTTCTTATGGCTACACCTTC. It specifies CAIRADRVSYGYTF.

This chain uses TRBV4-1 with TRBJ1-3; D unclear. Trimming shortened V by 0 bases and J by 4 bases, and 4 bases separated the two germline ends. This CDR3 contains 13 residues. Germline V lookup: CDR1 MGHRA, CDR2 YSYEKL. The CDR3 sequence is CASSQDRGNTIYF. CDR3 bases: TGCGCCAGCAGCCAAGACAGGGGAAACACCATATATTTT.

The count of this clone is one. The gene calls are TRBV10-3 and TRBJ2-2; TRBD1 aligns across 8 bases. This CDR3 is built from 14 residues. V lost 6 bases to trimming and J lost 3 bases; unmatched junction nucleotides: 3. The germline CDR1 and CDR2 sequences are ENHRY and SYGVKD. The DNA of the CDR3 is TGTGCCATCAGCGGGGGACAGGACACCGGGGAGCTGTTTTTT. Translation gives CAISGGQDTGELFF.

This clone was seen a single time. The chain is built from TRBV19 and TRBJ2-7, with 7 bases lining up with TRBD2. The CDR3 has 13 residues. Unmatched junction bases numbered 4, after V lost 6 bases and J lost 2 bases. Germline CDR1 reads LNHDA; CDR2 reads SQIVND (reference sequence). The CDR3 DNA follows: TGTGCCAGTAGCCTGGGAGGGACCTACGAGCAGTACTTC. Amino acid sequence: CASSLGGTYEQYF.

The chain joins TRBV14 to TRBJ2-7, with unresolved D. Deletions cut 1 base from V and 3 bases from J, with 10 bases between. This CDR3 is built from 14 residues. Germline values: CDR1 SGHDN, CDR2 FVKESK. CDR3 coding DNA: TGTGCCAGCAGCCAAGTGTTGGCAGACTACGAGCAGTACTTC. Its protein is CASSQVLADYEQYF.

The CDR3 spells CASSHPPDRGMNTEAFF. The CDR3 DNA sequence: TGTGCCAGCAGCCACCCACCCGACCGGGGAATGAACACTGAAGCTTTCTTT. The chain joins TRBV4-2 to TRBJ1-1; no firm D call. The CDR3 spans 17 residues. Germline lookup yields CDR1 LGHNA and CDR2 YNFKEQ. V dropped 3 bases and J dropped 0 bases, with 17 bases sitting between them.

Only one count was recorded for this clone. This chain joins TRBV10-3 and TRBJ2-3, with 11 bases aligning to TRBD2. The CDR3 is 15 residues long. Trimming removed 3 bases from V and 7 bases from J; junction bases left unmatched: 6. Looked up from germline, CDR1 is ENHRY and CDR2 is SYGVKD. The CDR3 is CAISDLSGGEYTQYF. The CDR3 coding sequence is TGTGCCATCAGTGACCTTAGCGGGGGGGAGTATACGCAGTATTTT.

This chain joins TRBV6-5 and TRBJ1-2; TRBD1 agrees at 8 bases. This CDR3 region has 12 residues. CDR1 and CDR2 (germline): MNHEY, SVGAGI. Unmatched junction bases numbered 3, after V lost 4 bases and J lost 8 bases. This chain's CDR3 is CASSSTGEGYTF. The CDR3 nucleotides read TGTGCCAGCAGTTCGACAGGGGAAGGCTACACCTTC.